This record looks at one T cell receptor (beta chain) sequence and its context. Methods used by the authors: Estimated nucleated cell counts came from reference gene primer amplification. Sequencing was performed with immunoSEQ multiplex PCR; in TCRdb, only in-frame clones are kept and a portion is missing. V and J calls and clone size are as listed in that table; D and trimming were resolved from the DNA. The repertoire holds about 280,000 clones, with 85% as singletons. There are 10 residues in the CDR3. Germline-derived CDR1 and CDR2 are SNHLY and FYNNEI. The ends were cut back, 6 bases at V and 10 bases at J, with 7 bases in the middle. This sample was included in a study of blood T cell repertoires in COVID-19. For the study at large: Specimens from acute and convalescent COVID-19 originated in the United States, Italy and Spain. Sources were T cells, B-cell-depleted T cells, or PBMCs; the material itself was cDNA or gDNA.

The chain combines TRBV2 with TRBJ2-1; D call uncertain. The sequenced material came from peripheral blood. The receptor comes from a human donor in a cohort sampled during active COVID-19. CDR3 residues: CASRGDEQFF. CDR3 nucleotide sequence: TGTGCCAGCAGAGGAGACGAGCAGTTCTTC.